This TCR beta chain derives from a study of tumor-infiltrating lymphocytes in primary liver carcinoma. Researchers drew blood RNA from unsorted whole blood and extracted germline DNA as well. Reverse transcription of roughly 0.45 ug total RNA with a constant-region primer produced TCR beta cDNA. Slightly modified ARM-PCR, run as three nested multiplex PCR rounds, produced the TCR beta libraries. Forward primers for TRBV1-TRBV30 and a C-beta reverse primer served the first two PCR rounds, at about 9 cycles each. From the multiplex PCR reads, TCRdb called clonotypes with MiXCR, one entry per CDR3 protein. The repertoire consists of a few hundred thousand distinct CDR3 sequences, with about three fifths occurring once and the leading ten covering about 18%. As to this clonotype: The junction and the germline gene differ at one end; a read error may be behind it.

Germline assignment: CDR1 SQVTM and CDR2 ANQGSEA. The CDR3 has 13 amino acids. The sample was peripheral blood. The V gene is TRBV29-1, the J gene TRBJ1-1; 9 bases match TRBD1. This receptor was obtained from a woman aged 25 to 39 with primary liver carcinoma and hepatitis B virus infection. As DNA, the CDR3 is TGCAGTGTTGAAGGGGACAGGGCAGGGAAGGTTTTCTTT. Amino acid sequence: CSVEGDRAGKVFF.